Described below is a single TCR beta chain sequence and its context. Its recognized antigen is unknown. No base quality values were provided; no much bigger clone lies one nucleotide off. Whole blood was collected in K2EDTA tubes by collaborating institutions according to the institutions' own protocols. Collaborator samples were shipped for TCRbeta analysis as frozen whole blood, isolated PBMCs, or DNA extracted from either sample type. TCRbeta CDR3 regions were amplified from genomic DNA by means of the immunoSEQ Assay, a bias-controlled multiplex PCR. The original pipeline was this. The number of nucleated cells in each sample was estimated from the amplification of reference gene primers within the assay. To quantify the absolute abundance of each unique TCRbeta CDR3 rearrangement, sequence reads were collapsed and filtered. For each sample, productive Simpson clonality was calculated by taking the square root of Simpson's diversity index across productive rearrangements. TCRdb's version of the immuneACCESS table is confined to in-frame rearrangements and falls short of the full clone set. An unresolved V gene accounts for under half of the shortfall where checked; the remainder is of unknown origin. For V, J and clone size, that table is used; D and trimming come from the DNA. The sample records 200,000 or so clones, around 86% of which are singletons. The biggest ten clones account for around 5.7% of the sample.

The V end gives up 3 bases and the J end 2 bases, leaving 5 bases in the junction not matched to a gene. CDR1 KGHSH and CDR2 LQKENI are derived from the germline V gene. The CDR3, cysteine through phenylalanine, is 15 amino acids long. The read is trimmed to its CDR3 DNA, 45 bases read in frame from base 1. The sample belongs to a study of blood T cell repertoires in COVID-19 (TCRdb year 2020). For the wider study: Samples from collaborators originated in the United States, Italy and Spain and spanned both the acute and convalescent phases of COVID-19. The repertoires were made available in a free public database intended to serve as a resource for research on the immune response to SARS-CoV-2. Sample metadata almost always included a de-identified subject ID, COVID-19 status, age in years and sex. The prospective study material was composed of cDNA or gDNA derived from T cells, B-cell-depleted T cells, or PBMCs. HLA class I and class II types, where available, came from metadata supplied by the sample provider rather than from assay-based typing. Deeply sampled blood TCRbeta repertoires from subjects exposed to, actively infected with, or recovered from COVID-19 were included in the dataset. The samples were drawn from the first 160 participants of the ongoing ImmuneRACE study and from more than 1,000 subjects provided by 6 global collaborators. Overall study outcomes, separate from this receptor: The amount of clinical and demographic metadata varied by source and participant and was provided uncurated.

The clonotype comes from a man of 80 years or more with acute or convalescent COVID-19. The sequence is built from TRBV18 and TRBJ2-5, with 8 bases in between that match TRBD1. The sample taken for sequencing was peripheral blood. Here the CDR3 is given as CASSPPGQAQETQYF. The nucleotides read TGTGCCAGCTCACCCCCGGGACAGGCGCAAGAGACCCAGTACTTC.